This T cell receptor beta chain emerged from a study of shared clonotypes between healthy human individuals. Study observations and caveats: In general, naive subsets displayed greater estimated richness than memory subsets did. Though the depth was large, rarefaction showed that sorted-subset sequencing was incomplete. Only blood was sampled; tissue repertoires likely differ.

Sequencing used immunoSEQ multiplex PCR; TCRdb keeps in-frame clones, though not all of them. Here the sample spans roughly 810,000 clones, around 96% being singletons. To note about this clone: Its antigen is currently unknown.

Naive CD8 cells lacked CD45RO and underwent positive selection for CCR7, leaving out terminally differentiated effector memory CD45RA+ cells. This clonotype was sampled from a man aged 25 to 40 in good health. The specimen was naive CD8+ T cells sorted from blood.

The CDR3 nucleotides are TGTGCCAGCAGCTTAGCAGGGGGCGCGGGTGAGACCCAGTACTTC. This encodes CASSLAGGAGETQYF. The chain combines TRBV13 with TRBJ2-5; 8 bases match TRBD1. The CDR3 spans 15 residues. From germline, CDR1 is PRHDT and CDR2 FYEKMQ (reference sequence). Germline trimming cut 1 base from V and 5 bases from J; bases unmatched to any gene: 6.